The clone carrying this T cell receptor (beta chain) was observed a handful of times. Its antigen is undetermined. The data belong to a study of cytomegalovirus exposure and HLA in healthy donors. Study results and caveats: The TCR clusters that emerged in the first cohort tended, a later analysis found, to co-occur in the 110 or so validation repertoires.

Libraries were prepared by immunoSEQ multiplex PCR; TCRdb keeps only in-frame clonotypes and omits some of them. The data contain about 260,000 clones, less than 95% of them seen just once; the ten biggest clones take up approximately 3%. The specimen sequenced was PBMCs. This clonotype originated in a woman in her 30s in good health and CMV-seronegative.

CDR3: CASGLVTGRAVNTEAFF. Written as DNA, the CDR3 is TGTGCTAGTGGTTTGGTAACGGGTAGGGCAGTGAACACTGAAGCTTTCTTT. The chain joins TRBV12-5 to TRBJ1-1; D remains unclear. Per the germline V gene, CDR1 is LGHNT and CDR2 is FRNRAP. This CDR3 has 17 amino acids. The V gene lost 0 bases and the J gene lost 0 bases, with 14 bases spanning the gap.